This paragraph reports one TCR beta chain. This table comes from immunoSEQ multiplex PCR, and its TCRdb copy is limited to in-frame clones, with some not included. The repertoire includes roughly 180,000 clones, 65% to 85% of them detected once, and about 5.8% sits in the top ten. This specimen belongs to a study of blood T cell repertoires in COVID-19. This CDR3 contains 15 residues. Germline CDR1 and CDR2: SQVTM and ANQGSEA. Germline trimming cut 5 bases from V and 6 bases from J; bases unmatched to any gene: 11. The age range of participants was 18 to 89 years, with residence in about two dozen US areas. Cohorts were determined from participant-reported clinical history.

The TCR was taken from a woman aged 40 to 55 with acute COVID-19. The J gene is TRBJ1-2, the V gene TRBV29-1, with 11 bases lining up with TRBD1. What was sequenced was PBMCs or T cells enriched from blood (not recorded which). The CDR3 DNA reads TGCAGCGTTTGGACCTCGGGACAGGGGGTGCATGGCTACACCTTC. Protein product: CSVWTSGQGVHGYTF. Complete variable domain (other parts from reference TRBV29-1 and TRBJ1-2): SAVISQKPSRDICQRGTSLTIQCQVDSQVTMMFWYRQQPGQSLTLIATANQGSEATYESGFVIDKFPISRPNLTFSTLTVSNMSPEDSSIYLCSVWTSGQGVHGYTFGSGTRLTVV.